This T cell receptor (beta chain) came from a study of T cell repertoires in cytomegalovirus infection. The overall study: CMV epitopes in the study were HLA-C-restricted (recently identified) and HLA-B-restricted (well studied). Public TCR beta signatures were indicative of both CMV infection and a matching HLA type. Study-wide results and caveats: Ex vivo responses were dominated by HLA-C-restricted CMV-specific TCR beta clonotypes.

Regarding this clonotype: Its antigen remains unknown.

The CDR3 contains 14 residues. Trimming stripped 4 bases from V and 5 bases from J, with 11 bases between. CDR1 and CDR2 (germline): SEHNR, FQNEAQ (reference sequence). TCRdb re-analysed the reads in MiXCR, keeping a single row per CDR3 protein. The table shows about 71,000 distinct CDR3 sequences, with 20% to 25% occurring only once. The input for sequencing was CD8+ T cells from cultured PBMCs, taken from culture after CMV antigen stimulation. The V call is TRBV7-9, the J call TRBJ1-4; D is unclear. The sequence derives from a human donor in good health (CMV status not recorded). Some clones in this sample may be carry-over from other donors' samples. The CDR3 DNA sequence: TGTGCCAGCAGCTCAAGAGGGCCCAATGAAAAACTGTTTTTT. It specifies CASSSRGPNEKLFF.